The T cell receptor (beta chain) under discussion was sequenced for a study of identifying expanded T cells in peripheral blood. The repertoire was sequenced with immunoSEQ multiplex PCR; TCRdb's copy has only in-frame clones and lacks some. This table has 100,000 to 150,000 clones, around nine tenths appearing once. CDR1 is MNHEY, CDR2 SVGAGI, per germline. The CDR3 sequence is 14 residues long. Trimming cost V 6 bases and J 6 bases, with 17 bases left between them. Study conclusions and caveats: Approximately 1.1 clones differed between technical replicates, versus about 17 and 20 over time.

A few counts support this clone. Antigen specificity is unknown. The chain employs TRBV6-5 and TRBJ1-1; D is unresolved. The receptor was derived from a person aged 18-70 years in good health. Sequenced input: blood. CDR3 DNA: TGTGCCAGCAGGCGGTTCGAAGTGCGCGCTGAAGCTTTCTTT. This encodes CASRRFEVRAEAFF.